Listed here are 9 T cell receptor beta chains from one sample, sequenced in a study of blood T cell repertoires in COVID-19. The repertoire was sequenced with immunoSEQ multiplex PCR; TCRdb's copy has only in-frame clones and lacks some. The sample has fewer than 250,000 clones, roughly 80% seen once. Sequenced input: peripheral blood. Receptors originate from a woman older than 75 with COVID-19, enrolled during active disease.

V usage is TRBV6-2 or TRBV6-3 and J usage is TRBJ2-7; D call uncertain. V lost 5 bases, J lost 2 bases, and 13 bases lay in between. This CDR3 is built from 14 residues. The germline CDR1 and CDR2 sequences are MNHEY and SVGEGT. CDR3 bases: TGTGCCAGCAGTCCCCAGTCCCCCCCCTACGAGCAGTACTTC. Protein: CASSPQSPPYEQYF.

The chain links TRBV27 to TRBJ1-5; 8 bases line up with TRBD1. This CDR3 comprises 14 residues. V was pared by 5 bases and J by 1 base, with 1 base of the junction left unmatched. The germline V gene encodes CDR1 MNHEY and CDR2 SMNVEV (reference sequence). CDR3: CASSRQGSNQPQHF. The CDR3 nucleotides are TGTGCCAGCAGTAGACAGGGGAGCAATCAGCCCCAGCATTTT.

This clone appeared once. The J gene is TRBJ1-6, the V gene TRBV6-5; 7 bases are shared with TRBD1. The CDR3 runs to 13 residues. CDR1 and CDR2 from the germline V gene are MNHEY and SVGAGI. V was clipped by 8 bases and J by 10 bases; unmatched bases: 8. As DNA, the CDR3 is TGTGCCAGCGGAAGGGGGCGACAATCACCCCTCCACTTT. As protein: CASGRGRQSPLHF.

The chain employs TRBV5-4 and TRBJ2-7; 7 bases align to TRBD1. The CDR3 totals 14 residues. Trimming took 0 bases from V and 7 from J; bases not matched to a gene: 7. Germline CDR1 is SGHNT and CDR2 is YYREEE (reference sequence). The chain's CDR3 is CASSLGDRATEQYF. CDR3 nucleotide sequence: TGTGCCAGCAGCTTGGGAGACAGGGCGACGGAGCAGTACTTC.

V and J are TRBV3-1 (or the pseudogene TRBV3-2) and TRBJ2-1, with no clear D. Trimming took 2 bases from V and 6 from J, leaving 2 bases between them. The CDR3 contains 11 residues. Germline V lookup: CDR1 LGHDT, CDR2 YNNKEL (reference sequence). As DNA, the CDR3 is TGTGCCAGCAGCCAACGCAATGAGCAGTTCTTC. It encodes CASSQRNEQFF.

This chain uses TRBV29-1 with TRBJ2-2; possibly TRBD1 for D (7 bases). Germline CDR1 is SQVTM and CDR2 is ANQGSEA. The CDR3 contains 16 residues. Trimming removed 0 bases from V and 4 bases from J, with 15 bases in between. The chain's CDR3 is CSVEDEEGASTGELFF. In nucleotides, the CDR3 is TGCAGCGTTGAAGATGAGGAGGGGGCATCCACCGGGGAGCTGTTTTTT.

The CDR3 DNA reads TGTGCCAGCAGCTACGGACTAGCGGGGGGGCTCAATGAGCAGTTCTTC. Its protein is CASSYGLAGGLNEQFF. The chain joins TRBV7-3 to TRBJ2-1; 15 bases fit TRBD2. The CDR3 is 16 residues long. Germline V gene data show CDR1 as SGHTA and CDR2 as FQGTGA. Trimming cost V 4 bases and J 6 bases; bases outside gene matches: 4.

The chain is built from TRBV5-6 and TRBJ2-5; TRBD2 aligns across 14 bases. The CDR3 consists of 19 residues. Germline CDR1 is SGHDT and CDR2 is YYEEEE. With V trimmed by 6 bases and J by 0 bases, 13 bases remained unmatched. The CDR3 sequence is CASKGFFGLAGGYQETQYF. CDR3 DNA: TGTGCCAGCAAGGGTTTCTTCGGACTAGCGGGGGGCTACCAAGAGACCCAGTACTTC.

The chain links TRBV7-3 to TRBJ2-1; TRBD2 agrees at 12 bases. With 5 bases clipped from V and 4 bases from J, the junction kept 9 bases outside the gene matches. The CDR3 runs 17 residues. The germline V gene encodes CDR1 SGHTA and CDR2 FQGTGA. For the CDR3, the DNA is TGTGCCAGCAGCCCCAAGGCGGGACTAGCGGGTTACAATGAGCAGTTCTTC. It is translated as CASSPKAGLAGYNEQFF.